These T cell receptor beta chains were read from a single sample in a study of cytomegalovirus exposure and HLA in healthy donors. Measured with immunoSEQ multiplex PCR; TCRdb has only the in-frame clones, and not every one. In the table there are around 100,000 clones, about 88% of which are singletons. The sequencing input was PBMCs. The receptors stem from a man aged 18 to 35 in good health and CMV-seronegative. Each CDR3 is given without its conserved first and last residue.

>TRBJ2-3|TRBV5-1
ASSLSRGSTDTQY
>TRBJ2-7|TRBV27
ASSLRGQIYEQY
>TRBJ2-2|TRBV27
ASSPTQGAGELF
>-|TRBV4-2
ASSAEAVSYNEQF
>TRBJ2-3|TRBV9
ASSLRTRTDTQY
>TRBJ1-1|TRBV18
ASSLRTGGTEAF
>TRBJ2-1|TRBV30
AWGGGWMESSYNEQF
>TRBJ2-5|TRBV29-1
SVESPQGETQY
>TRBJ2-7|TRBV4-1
ASSRDTDYEQY
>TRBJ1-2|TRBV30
AWSVRQPGYT
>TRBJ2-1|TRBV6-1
ASSESPGAYNEQF
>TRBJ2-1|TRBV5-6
ASSPLGQGGISYNEQF
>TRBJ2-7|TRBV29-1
SAARNYEQY
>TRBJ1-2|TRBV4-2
ASSPRTANYGYT
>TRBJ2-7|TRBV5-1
ASSGTGGYEQY
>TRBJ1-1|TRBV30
AWSSGTGGLRAF